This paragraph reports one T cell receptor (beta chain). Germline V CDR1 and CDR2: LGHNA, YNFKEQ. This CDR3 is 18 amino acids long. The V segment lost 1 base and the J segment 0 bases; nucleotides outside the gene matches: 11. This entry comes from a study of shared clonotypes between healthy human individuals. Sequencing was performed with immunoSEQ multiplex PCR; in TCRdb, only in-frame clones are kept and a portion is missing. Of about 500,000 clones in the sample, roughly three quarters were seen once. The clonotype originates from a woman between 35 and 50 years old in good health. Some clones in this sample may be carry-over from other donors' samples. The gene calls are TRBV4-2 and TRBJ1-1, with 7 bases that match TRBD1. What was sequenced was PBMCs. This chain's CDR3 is CASSQGSGQERVNTEAFF. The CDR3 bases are TGTGCCAGCAGCCAAGGGTCCGGACAGGAGAGGGTGAACACTGAAGCTTTCTTT.